This T cell receptor (beta chain) came from a study of OX40 agonist ivuxolimab in advanced cancers. For the study in its entirety: Ivuxolimab was a fully human IgG2 agonistic monoclonal antibody targeting the costimulatory receptor OX40 (CD134). Intravenous ivuxolimab was administered to patients every 2 weeks at six dose levels: 0.01, 0.1, 0.3, 1.5, 3 and 10 mg/kg. Of the approximately 54 patients in dose escalation, 19 had hepatocellular carcinoma, about 15 had melanoma, 9 had renal cell carcinoma and 9 had head and neck cancer. In the dose-escalation cohort, 82.7% of patients were male, and the mean age was around 60 years, with a range of roughly 20 to 80. Prior anti-PD-1, anti-PD-L1 or anti-CTLA-4 therapy was permitted, and checkpoint inhibitors had been received by around 40% of dose-escalation patients. Partial responses occurred in three dose-escalation patients, of whom one had hepatocellular carcinoma and two had cutaneous melanoma. The point of sequencing TCRbeta in the periphery was to test whether ivuxolimab changed TCR sequence diversity and drove clonal T-cell expansion. The paper describes the monotherapy dose-escalation part (N ≈ 49 patients) of the phase I trial of ivuxolimab.

For sequencing of the TCRbeta CDR3 region, genomic DNA was extracted from the sorted cells. The immunoSEQ Assay was used for sequencing of TCRbeta CDR3 regions. This is the immuneACCESS table as TCRdb keeps it, with only in-frame sequences that have V and J called. A part of the clones is gone; compared with another copy, unresolved V genes explain less than half, and the rest is unexplained. This sample lists under 65,000 clones; 88% were detected once. The ten top clones hold under 0.8% of the sample. A remark on this clone: This receptor's antigen is unknown. Base qualities are not at hand, and no much larger clone is one base apart.

Patients with a history of autoimmune disease or receiving systemic immunosuppression were excluded from the trial. In every dose cohort, peripheral blood was drawn for TCR sequencing at baseline, cycle 4 day 1, and cycle 7 day 1. The samples were drawn from a first-in-human, open-label, multicenter phase I dose-escalation trial of ivuxolimab. Adults with locally advanced or metastatic head and neck squamous cell, hepatocellular, melanoma or renal cell carcinoma were enrolled in the trial. CD4+ and CD8+ T cells were sorted separately from peripheral blood before TCR sequencing. Overall study results and their limits: At doses from 0.1 to 3.0 mg/kg, clonal expansion was seen in both CD4+ and CD8+ blood T cells between baseline and week 6. Which antigens the clonally expanded peripheral T cells were specific for was not determined. After ivuxolimab, more expanded clones were found on average in CD8+ T cells than in CD4+ T cells. In the 0.1-3.0 mg/kg groups, partial responders had among the lowest normalized peripheral clonal expansion, particularly in CD8+ T cells. Low levels of normalized T-cell clonal expansion were also shown by some nonresponding patients.

This material consisted of CD4+ or CD8+ T cells sorted from blood, taken in a trial of the OX40 agonist ivuxolimab. This receptor was obtained from an adult with an advanced solid tumor such as melanoma, head and neck, liver or kidney cancer.

The sequenced DNA is TGTGCCAGCAGCGATTTGAGCCCGCCGGAGCAGTTCTTC. Translated, it gives CASSDLSPPEQFF. Recombination joined TRBV7-9 with TRBJ2-1; the D gene identity is not certain. The CDR3 covers 13 residues, taking in both the cysteine and the phenylalanine. Only the CDR3 DNA is retained, 39 bases long and in frame from the first base. CDR1 and CDR2 were assigned from the germline V gene (reference sequence) as SEHNR and FQNEAQ. Deletion took 5 bases off V and 10 bases off J, with a span of 15 bases between the germline ends.